The clone carrying this TCR beta chain has at least ten counts. Antigen: not known. These data belong to a study of T cells in Graves' hyperthyroidism and ophthalmopathy. CDR1 is GTSNPN and CDR2 is SVGIG in the germline V gene (reference sequence). V was clipped by 0 bases and J by 2 bases, with 9 bases between them. The CDR3 is 14 amino acids. Findings and limits, study-wide: In blood, most of the thyroid clonotypes expanded above 0.001 were also present. Ophthalmopathy was identified by the model a median 6.5 months ahead of onset.

Clinical symptoms, serum thyroxine and TRAb, thyroid ultrasound and orbital computed tomography together formed the diagnostic basis. Using RNA transcripts as the source, TCR beta CDR3 regions were amplified. The study used the HTBI primer set for a first-round RT-PCR of the TCR CDR3. One entry per CDR3 protein results from TCRdb running MiXCR on the multiplex PCR reads. The data contain approximately 600,000 distinct CDR3 sequences, approximately 14% of them singletons. The sample comprised blood. V gene TRBV30 combines with J gene TRBJ2-3; D gene unclear. This clonotype was obtained from a woman in her late teens or twenties with Graves' ophthalmopathy. CDR3 amino acids: CAWSVSGHTDTQYF. Here the CDR3 DNA reads TGTGCCTGGAGTGTAAGTGGGCACACAGATACGCAGTATTTT.